The subject of this entry is one TCR beta chain. Its antigen is as yet unknown. This record belongs to a study of cytomegalovirus exposure and HLA in healthy donors. Study overall: Early release data held tens of millions of unique TCRs from HLA-typed donors.

General study points: A later analysis showed HLA-associated TCR beta chains outstripping equally common others in clonal expansion. Earlier analysis yielded a pattern in which most TCR beta V segments were productive about 90% or about 30% of the time. Reported performance of the classifier showed diagnosis of cytomegalovirus status with high specificity and sensitivity.

PCR was performed using 60 Vbeta and 13 Jbeta primers. This table comes from immunoSEQ multiplex PCR, and its TCRdb copy is limited to in-frame clones, with some not included. Of about 110,000 clones in the sample, approximately 78% are singletons; the top ten hold roughly 1.2%. Germline V gives CDR1 SEHNR, CDR2 FQNEAQ (reference sequence). This CDR3 region has 17 residues. The ends lost 3 bases at V and 2 bases at J; junction bases unmatched: 5. This chain uses TRBV7-9 with TRBJ2-1, with 12 bases lining up with TRBD2. The sample taken for sequencing was PBMCs. This clonotype was obtained from a woman aged 25 to 39 in good health and CMV-seronegative. The CDR3 DNA follows: TGTGCCAGCAGCTTGGGCGGGACTAGCGGGCCCTACAATGAGCAGTTCTTC. Protein product: CASSLGGTSGPYNEQFF. The variable domain in full, with the rest retrieved from reference TRBV7-9 and TRBJ2-1, is DTGVSQNPRHKITKRGQNVTFRCDPISEHNRLYWYRQTLGQGPEFLTYFQNEAQLEKSRLLSDRFSAERPKGSFSTLEIQRTEQGDSAMYLCASSLGGTSGPYNEQFFGPGTRLTVL.